Following are 10 T cell receptor beta chains from one sample sequenced in a study of neoadjuvant nivolumab and ipilimumab in lung cancer. TCRdb's copy holds only in-frame clones and misses some; the assay was immunoSEQ multiplex PCR. Among about 30,000 clones listed, 75% to 85% were seen once. This specimen was tumor tissue, taken after neoadjuvant nivolumab, alone or with ipilimumab, at or shortly before surgery. The source of these receptors is an adult with non-small cell lung cancer.

This clone showed up just once. V usage is TRBV7-9 and J usage is TRBJ2-3; 7 positions agree with TRBD1. Germline CDR1 and CDR2: SEHNR and FQNEAQ (reference sequence). After removal of 1 base from V and 3 bases from J, the junction contained 10 bases not matched to a gene. The CDR3 covers 17 residues. As DNA, the CDR3 is TGTGCCAGCAGCTTAGACGTGTCCACCAGGGGGACAGATACGCAGTATTTT. This sequence encodes CASSLDVSTRGTDTQYF.

The rearrangement uses TRBV7-2 and TRBJ2-4; unclear D gene. Germline CDR1 and CDR2: SGHTA and FQGNSA. This CDR3 has 13 residues. The germline V and J ends were trimmed by 3 bases and 1 base, with 4 bases remaining between them. CDR3 region: CASSFEAKNIQYF. CDR3 coding DNA: TGTGCCAGCAGCTTTGAGGCCAAAAACATTCAGTACTTC.

This clone was seen a handful of times. V gene TRBV29-1 combines with J gene TRBJ2-1; 7 bases line up with TRBD1. Losses at the gene ends were 0 bases for V and 0 bases for J; bases not matched to a gene: 2. This CDR3 has 15 amino acids. Germline V CDR1 and CDR2: SQVTM, ANQGSEA. CDR3 region: CSVEDAGGSYNEQFF. Here the CDR3 DNA reads TGCAGCGTTGAAGACGCAGGGGGCTCCTACAATGAGCAGTTCTTC.

The sample holds one count of this clone. The chain links TRBV2 to TRBJ2-4; the D gene is possibly TRBD1 (6 bases). V shed 1 base and J shed 11 bases, with 6 bases lying between them. This CDR3 has 11 residues. From germline, CDR1 is SNHLY and CDR2 FYNNEI. The CDR3 DNA reads as TGTGCCAGCAGTGAAGGGACAGTTCAGTACTTC. This encodes CASSEGTVQYF.

The chain has TRBV4-3 and TRBJ2-1, with no clear D. The V gene's germline CDR1 is LGHNA and CDR2 YSLEER. With 4 bases removed from V and 5 bases from J, the gap between germline ends came to 15 bases. The CDR3 runs to 15 residues. Here the CDR3 reads CASSRNIQKNNEQFF. CDR3 sequence (DNA): TGCGCCAGCAGCCGCAACATACAGAAAAACAATGAGCAGTTCTTC.

The chain links TRBV11-2 to TRBJ1-1; D is unclear. CDR3 length: 12 amino acids. Germline lookup yields CDR1 SGHAT and CDR2 FQNNGV. The V gene lost 4 bases and the J gene lost 6 bases, with 9 bases spanning the gap. This CDR3 reads CASSSNGAEAFF. In DNA, the CDR3 is TGTGCCAGCAGCTCAAACGGGGCTGAAGCTTTCTTT.

The genes are TRBV6-1 and TRBJ1-3, with D possibly being TRBD1 (5 bases). Trimming shortened V by 2 bases and J by 2 bases, and 10 bases separated the two germline ends. The CDR3 is 15 residues long. Germline V gene data show CDR1 as MNHNS and CDR2 as SASEGT. CDR3 nucleotide sequence: TGTGCCAGCAGTGAATCGGGGGTGCCTGGAAACACCATATATTTT. Its protein is CASSESGVPGNTIYF.

The CDR3 DNA sequence: TGTGCCAGCAGTGGGACAGGGATCTTCACAGATACGCAGTATTTT. This sequence encodes CASSGTGIFTDTQYF. V gene TRBV6-5 combines with J gene TRBJ2-3, with 9 bases lining up with TRBD1. Trimming cost V 5 bases and J 2 bases; bases outside gene matches: 5. CDR1 and CDR2 from the germline V gene are MNHEY and SVGAGI. The CDR3 covers 15 residues.

The V gene is TRBV29-1, the J gene TRBJ2-7; D could derive from TRBD1 or TRBD2 (5 bases each). V shed 4 bases and J shed 5 bases, with 12 bases lying between them. The CDR3 contains 12 residues. From germline, CDR1 is SQVTM and CDR2 ANQGSEA. The CDR3 sequence is CSVVWGYDEQYF. In nucleotides, the CDR3 is TGCAGCGTTGTCTGGGGGTACGACGAGCAGTACTTC.

J is TRBJ1-4 and V is TRBV6-5, with 7 positions matching TRBD1. Per germline, CDR1 MNHEY and CDR2 SVGAGI. The CDR3 is 14 amino acids. The J segment lost 8 bases and the V segment lost 5 bases, leaving 8 bases of the junction unmatched. CDR3 coding DNA: TGTGCCAGCAGTCCGCGACAGGGTCGGGAAAAACTGTTTTTT. As protein: CASSPRQGREKLFF.